The sequence of this T cell receptor (beta chain) was determined in a study of shared clonotypes between healthy human individuals. The CDR3 is made up of 17 amino acids. Germline trimming cut 4 bases from V and 8 bases from J; bases unmatched to any gene: 15. Germline V CDR1 and CDR2: SGHNT, YYREEE (reference sequence). Genomic DNA per cell subset filled all wells of several immunoSEQ plates. The table came from immunoSEQ multiplex PCR; TCRdb's copy has only in-frame clones and leaves some out. The sample contains more than 150,000 clones, approximately 61% of which appear only once. Study results and limitations: With four donors compared, around 5.4% of naive CD4 clonotypes were shared.

As to this clone: The antigen remains unidentified.

The chain uses TRBV5-4 and TRBJ2-1; 10 bases line up with TRBD1. The TCR sequence derives from a man younger than 45 in good health. The sample consisted of memory CD4+ T cells sorted from blood. Indicated subset: CD45RA-negative fraction. The CDR3 bases are TGTGCCAGCAGCCGGCCACCGGGACAGGGGTCTGGTGATGAGCAGTTCTTC. Translation: CASSRPPGQGSGDEQFF. Filled out from reference TRBV5-4 and TRBJ2-1, the complete variable domain reads ETGVTQSPTHLIKTRGQQVTLRCSSQSGHNTVSWYQQALGQGPQFIFQYYREEENGRGNFPPRFSGLQFPNYSSELNVNALELDDSALYLCASSRPPGQGSGDEQFFGPGTRLTVL.